What follows are 21 T cell receptor delta chains derived from one specimen sequenced in a study of gamma-delta T cells after stem cell transplantation. TCRdb used CATT to re-call clones from the RT-PCR reads. The table lists 1,000 to 1,500 delta-chain clones, about 1.8% of them singletons. The material sequenced was gamma-delta T cells. These receptors were collected from a human donor. It is not recorded whose cells these are; they may come from a transplant donor.

This clone was counted a few times. For this DNA, TCRdb reports the protein of a much larger clone, which diverges at residue 9, most likely from a read error; the protein presented here is translated directly from the DNA. The chain carries TRDV2 and TRDJ1; the D gene is possibly TRDD3 (5 bases). The germline V and J ends were trimmed by 3 bases and 0 bases, with 16 bases remaining between them. The CDR3 runs 16 residues. CDR1 is GEAIGNYY, CDR2 EKD, per germline. The CDR3 DNA sequence: TGTGCCTGTGACTCCCTCGACGGGATGGACACCGATAAACTCATCTTT. Protein product: CACDSLDGMDTDKLIF.

On this clone itself: For this DNA, TCRdb reports the protein of a much larger clone, which diverges at residue 8, most likely from a read error; the protein presented here is translated directly from the DNA. This rearrangement joins TRDV2 to TRDJ1; TRDD3 is a possible D gene (5 bases). Between the trimmed V and J ends, which lost 0 bases and 4 bases, there was a span of 20 bases. Germline V CDR1 and CDR2: GEAIGNYY, EKD. This CDR3 spans 17 amino acids. The CDR3 coding sequence is TGTGCCTGTGACACCGTACTGGCGCGACAACAAAACGATAAACTCATCTTT. Its protein is CACDTVLARQQNDKLIF.

This clone was observed a few times. One base separates it from a far larger clone, so it is likely a read error. V usage is TRDV2 and J usage is TRDJ1, with D tentatively TRDD3 (6 bases). CDR3 size: 16 residues. Germline lookup yields CDR1 GEAIGNYY and CDR2 EKD. Here the CDR3 reads CACVGLVGISSDKPIF. The CDR3 region has the DNA TGTGCCTGTGTGGGGCTGGTGGGGATCTCCTCCGATAAACCCATCTTT.

This clone is judged medium-sized. A far larger clone differs by one base, so this is likely a read error. The chain is built from TRDV2 and TRDJ2, with 8 positions matching TRDD3. The V segment lost 3 bases and the J segment 3 bases; nucleotides outside the gene matches: 8. Germline V gene lookup returns CDR1 GEAIGNYY and CDR2 EKD. The length of the CDR3 is 16 residues. CDR3 loop: CACDDALGGLTAQLFF. As DNA, the CDR3 is TGTGCCTGTGACGACGCACTGGGGGGCCTGACAGCACAACTCTTCTTT.

This clone turned up a few times. This DNA translates differently at residue 5 from the TCRdb protein, which is that of a much larger clone; a read error is likely, and the protein shown is the DNA's own translation. The J gene is TRDJ1, the V gene TRDV2; 9 bases map to TRDD3. J lost 3 bases, V lost 3 bases, and 10 bases had no gene match. This CDR3 region has 16 residues. In germline, CDR1 is GEAIGNYY, CDR2 EKD. The CDR3 DNA is TGTGCCTGTGACGCCCTAGCTGGGGGATTATCCGATAAACTCATCTTT. Protein: CACDALAGGLSDKLIF.

Notes on this clone: The protein given by TCRdb reflects a much larger clone and differs at residue 4 from this DNA's translation, likely from a read error; the protein shown is the DNA's translation. The V gene is TRDV2, the J gene TRDJ1; 7 bases fit TRDD3. Germline CDR1 reads GEAIGNYY; CDR2 reads EKD. The CDR3 consists of 15 residues. Unmatched junction bases numbered 8, after V lost 5 bases and J lost 0 bases. The CDR3 here is CACGRLGIHTDKLIF. In nucleotides, the CDR3 is TGTGCCTGTGGCAGACTGGGGATCCACACCGATAAACTCATCTTT.

Notes on this clone: The translation of this DNA and the TCRdb protein of a much larger clone differ at residue 5, probably owing to a read error; the protein shown here is translated from the DNA. The chain is built from TRDV2 and TRDJ1; a possible D gene is TRDD3 (5 bases). Germline loops: CDR1 GEAIGNYY, CDR2 EKD. V shed 3 bases and J shed 3 bases, with 19 bases lying between them. The CDR3 runs 16 residues. Here the CDR3 reads CACDAVGGRGADKLIF. The CDR3 DNA reads as TGTGCCTGTGACGCCGTCGGGGGGCGTGGAGCCGATAAACTCATCTTT.

Comments on this clone: A much larger clone differs by one base, so this may be a read error. This sample includes further DNA sequences coding for the same CDR3. The chain couples TRDV2 to TRDJ1; TRDD3 aligns across 9 bases. Germline CDR1 is GEAIGNYY and CDR2 is EKD. The CDR3 has 17 amino acids. Unmatched junction bases numbered 7, after V lost 0 bases and J lost 0 bases. For the CDR3, the DNA is TGTGCCTGTGACACCCTAACTGGGGGACAATACACCGATAAACTCATCTTT. Translated, it gives CACDTLTGGQYTDKLIF.

Comment on this clone: This DNA's translation and the protein TCRdb lists, from a much larger clone, do not match at residue 9, likely due to a read error; the protein shown is translated from the DNA. The genes are TRDV2 and TRDJ1; the match to TRDD3 covers 7 bases. Looked up from germline, CDR1 is GEAIGNYY and CDR2 is EKD. Trimming took 0 bases from V and 1 from J; bases not matched to a gene: 16. There are 19 residues in the CDR3. The CDR3 DNA reads as TGTGCCTGTGACACCGTCCGGGGGATGCGCGATATGTCCACCGATAAACTCATCTTT. Translation gives CACDTVRGMRDMSTDKLIF.

The sample holds a few counts of this clone. TCRdb's protein, taken from a much larger clone, differs from this DNA's translation at residue 8, likely owing to a read error; the protein displayed comes from the DNA. This sequence joins TRDV2 and TRDJ2; D gene uncertain. Trimming took off 3 bases at V and 3 bases at J, with 16 bases between the two ends. The CDR3 runs 16 residues. Germline V gene data show CDR1 as GEAIGNYY and CDR2 as EKD. CDR3 amino acids: CACDDVLRGLTAQLFF. The DNA of the CDR3 is TGTGCCTGTGACGACGTACTGAGGGGCCTGACAGCACAACTCTTCTTT.

On this clone itself: This sequence is one base from a far larger clone and is likely a read error. The same CDR3 is also encoded by other DNA sequences in this sample. The chain links TRDV2 to TRDJ1, with 10 bases aligning to TRDD3. Germline CDR1 is GEAIGNYY and CDR2 is EKD. The CDR3 covers 19 residues. CDR3 sequence reads: CACDTVRGIRDMSTDKLIF. The CDR3 coding sequence is TGTGCCTGTGACACCGTCCGGGGGATACGCGATATGTCCACCGATAAACTTATCTTT.

A remark on this clone: The TCRdb protein comes from a much larger clone and disagrees with this DNA's translation at residue 6, likely due to a read error; the protein given here is derived from the DNA. This chain links TRDV2 with TRDJ1; 9 bases are shared with TRDD3. With V trimmed by 4 bases and J by 0 bases, 8 bases remained unmatched. The CDR3 covers 16 residues. Germline V gene lookup returns CDR1 GEAIGNYY and CDR2 EKD. DNA of the CDR3: TGTGCCTGTGAAGAACGGGGGGATACCCACACCGATAAACTCATCTTT. This sequence encodes CACEERGDTHTDKLIF.

Without a V gene call, the J gene is given as TRDJ1; the table's D call, TRDD3, has no DNA check behind it. CDR3 length: 19 amino acids. CDR3 sequence (DNA): TGTGCCTGTGAGCCCCTCATACTGGGGGATACGCAGAAGACCGATAAACTCATCTTT. It encodes CACEPLILGDTQKTDKLIF.

About this clone itself: A far bigger clonotype differs at one base, so this is likely a read error. The V call is TRDV2, the J call TRDJ1, with TRDD3 matching 9 bases. As TCRdb names no J gene, one was assigned here on the basis of a DNA match to germline. V lost 3 bases and J lost 0; bases outside the gene matches: 19. CDR3 length: 20 amino acids. CDR1 GEAIGNYY and CDR2 EKD come from the germline V gene. For the CDR3, the DNA is TGTGCCTGTGACCCTCTGAGGGGAAGGGGGATACCCTCGGACACCGATAAACTCATCTTT. Encoded protein: CACDPLRGRGIPSDTDKLIF.

This clone counts as large. The rearrangement joins TRDV2 to TRDJ3, with D perhaps TRDD3 (6 bases). Trimming pared 1 base from V and 0 bases from J, leaving 12 bases between. The CDR3 consists of 18 residues. Germline CDR1 and CDR2: GEAIGNYY and EKD. The CDR3 DNA follows: TGTGCCTGTGACACGCTGGGGATTAGCTCCTGGGACACCCGACAGATGTTTTTC. It is translated as CACDTLGISSWDTRQMFF.

Worth noting for this clone: The TCRdb protein, from a much larger clone, departs from this DNA's translation at residue 15, likely by read error; the protein shown derives from the DNA. The gene calls are TRDV2 and TRDJ3; tentatively, D is TRDD3 (6 bases). The CDR3 contains 18 residues. Germline CDR1 is GEAIGNYY and CDR2 is EKD. CDR3 protein: CACDTAGDSSWDTRRMFF. DNA for the CDR3: TGTGCCTGTGACACCGCGGGGGACAGCTCCTGGGACACCCGACGGATGTTTTTC.

This clone has more than one count but fewer than ten. For the CDR3, the DNA is TGTGCCTGTGACGCGGTGTCTGGGGCGATACTGGGGGATACGGGCGATAAACTCATCTTT. Amino acid sequence: CACDAVSGAILGDTGDKLIF. The chain couples TRDV2 to TRDJ1, with 13 nucleotides matching TRDD3. The CDR3 runs to 20 residues. The J segment lost 4 bases and the V segment lost 3 bases, leaving 19 bases of the junction unmatched. CDR1 and CDR2 (germline): GEAIGNYY, EKD.

This clone ranks as large. The sample holds other DNA sequences that translate to the same CDR3. This chain uses TRDV2 with TRDJ1; 13 nucleotides line up with TRDD3. The CDR3 loop spans 20 amino acids. Germline trimming cut 1 base from V and 4 bases from J; bases unmatched to any gene: 17. Germline assignment: CDR1 GEAIGNYY and CDR2 EKD. The CDR3 protein is CACDTVSGAILGDTGDKLIF. For the CDR3, the DNA is TGTGCCTGTGACACTGTGTCTGGGGCGATACTGGGGGATACGGGCGATAAACTCATCTTT.

As concerns this clone: The protein in TCRdb stems from a much larger clone and differs at residue 10 from this DNA's translation, likely a read error; here the protein is translated from the DNA. The V and J genes are TRDV2 and TRDJ1; 7 bases agree with TRDD3. Germline assignment: CDR1 GEAIGNYY and CDR2 EKD. This CDR3 spans 15 amino acids. The V gene end was trimmed by 3 bases and the J gene end by 3 bases; junction bases not matched to a gene: 9. The CDR3, as DNA: TGTGCCTGTGACGTTTGGGGGAGACAAGCCGATAAACTCATCTTT. Translating it yields CACDVWGRQADKLIF.

This chain connects TRDV2 to TRDJ2, with 11 bases that match TRDD3. No J gene was available from TCRdb, and it was assigned here by a germline match of the DNA. The V gene's germline CDR1 is GEAIGNYY and CDR2 EKD. With 0 bases clipped from V and 1 base from J, the junction kept 15 bases outside the gene matches. This CDR3 is built from 21 residues. The CDR3 DNA is TGTGCCTGTGACACCGTCCCTCCTACGGGTACTGGGGGATATTTGACAGCACAACTCTTCTTT. It is translated as CACDTVPPTGTGGYLTAQLFF.

This clone was detected only a few times. The translation of this DNA and the TCRdb protein of a much larger clone differ at residue 4, probably owing to a read error; the protein shown here is translated from the DNA. The genes are TRDV2 and TRDJ1, with 11 bases aligning to TRDD3. This CDR3 has 17 residues. Germline V gene lookup returns CDR1 GEAIGNYY and CDR2 EKD. The CDR3 reads CACGTLGDTQSTDKLIF. CDR3 DNA sequence: TGTGCCTGTGGCACCCTGGGGGATACCCAGAGCACCGATAAACTCATCTTT.